This TCR beta chain was observed in a study of early T cells in non-severe SARS-CoV-2 infection. Turning to the study itself: RNA in bulk from unsorted whole blood was sequenced, and chains were unpaired.

Study results and caveats: The matching step, a VDJdb search, favored anti-spike CD8 responses and missed private and CD4 specificities.

The sample holds a few counts of this clonotype. Its specificity is unknown. Unique molecular identifiers (one per individual cDNA molecule) were attached. TCRdb used MiXCR to reprocess the 5' RACE reads, holding one entry per CDR3 protein. The top ten clones hold 4.5% to 6.5% of a sample with about 89,000 distinct CDR3 sequences, roughly 15% of them seen once. The CDR3 spans 11 residues. The V end was cut by 7 bases, the J end by 9 bases, with 10 bases between. The V gene's germline CDR1 is WNHNN and CDR2 SYGVQD (reference sequence). The rearrangement joins TRBV10-1 to TRBJ1-3; D may be TRBD1 (6 bases). This specimen was whole blood, taken at baseline. The TCR sequence derives from an adult who was a healthcare worker with PCR-confirmed SARS-CoV-2 infection or an uninfected control (not recorded which). The CDR3: CASMGQGTIYF. In nucleotides, the CDR3 is TGCGCCAGCATGGGACAAGGCACCATATATTTT.